The rows below give T cell receptor beta chains drawn from one sample of a study of human T cells and chemical hapten exposure. TCRdb re-called the RACE reads with MiXCR, one entry per CDR3 protein. The sample consists of under 40,000 distinct CDR3 sequences, 12% of them appearing once. This specimen was whole blood, taken in connection with sensitization to the hapten diphenylcyclopropenone (DPC). Every receptor here comes from a woman aged 40-49 years with alopecia areata. Some clones in this sample may be carry-over from other donors' samples. Both conserved end residues are part of each CDR3. The D gene is left open where the match is weak. Clone size appears in some rows only: once, few, many, or a class for an expanded clone.

TRBV12-3/TRBV12-4	TRBJ2-2	few	.	15	TGTGCCAGCTTAAAAGGACAGATAAACACCGGGGAGCTGTTTTTT	CASLKGQINTGELFF
TRBV10-3	TRBJ2-7	many	.	12	TGTGCCACCCGGGACTCTCCCGAGGAGCAGTACTTC	CATRDSPEEQYF
TRBV29-1	TRBJ2-5	many	TRBD1	13	TGCAGCGTGGACAGGGGCATCGGAGAGACCCAGTACTTC	CSVDRGIGETQYF
TRBV14	TRBJ1-2	many	.	16	TGTGCCAGCAGCCTACGGACGGCTCCCGTATCCTATGGCTACACCTTC	CASSLRTAPVSYGYTF
TRBV15	TRBJ1-1	many	.	12	TGTGCCACCAGCGGAGGGCCCCCTGAAGCTTTCTTT	CATSGGPPEAFF
TRBV28	TRBJ1-2	.	.	14	TGTGCCAGCAGGATGGGCCAGGGAGTCTATGGCTACACCTTC	CASRMGQGVYGYTF
TRBV10-2	TRBJ1-5	many	.	13	TGCGCCAGCAGTCCCGAAGTTTTTCAGCCCCAGCATTTT	CASSPEVFQPQHF
TRBV11-2	TRBJ2-1	many	.	16	TGTGCCAGCAGCTTAGCCGGCGGGTTATTATACAATGAGCAGTTCTTC	CASSLAGGLLYNEQFF
TRBV19	TRBJ2-3	many	TRBD1	16	TGTGCCAGTAGCGGGACAGGGCTGACCTTCACAGATACGCAGTATTTT	CASSGTGLTFTDTQYF
TRBV10-3	TRBJ2-1	many	.	11	TGTGCCATCAGTGTGGGGAATGAGCAGTTCTTC	CAISVGNEQFF